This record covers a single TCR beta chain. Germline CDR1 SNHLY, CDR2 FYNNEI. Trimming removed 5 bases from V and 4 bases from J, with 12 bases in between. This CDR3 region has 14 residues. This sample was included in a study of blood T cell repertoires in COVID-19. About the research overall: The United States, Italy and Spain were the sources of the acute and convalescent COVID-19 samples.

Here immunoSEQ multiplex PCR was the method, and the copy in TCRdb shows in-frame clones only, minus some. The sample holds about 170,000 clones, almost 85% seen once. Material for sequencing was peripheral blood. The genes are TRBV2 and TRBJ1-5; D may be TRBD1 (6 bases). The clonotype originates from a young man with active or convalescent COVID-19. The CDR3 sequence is CASSYGQNNQPQHF. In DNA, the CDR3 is TGTGCCAGCAGTTACGGACAGAATAATCAGCCCCAGCATTTT.